One and the same sample provided the 15 T cell receptor beta chains below, sequenced in a study of blood T cell repertoires in COVID-19. Here immunoSEQ multiplex PCR was the method, and the copy in TCRdb shows in-frame clones only, minus some. In the table there are 100,000 or so clones, roughly 92% of which are singletons. The specimen sequenced was peripheral blood. These receptor sequences come from a man in his 70s with acute or convalescent COVID-19.

The genes are TRBV27 and TRBJ1-2; D call uncertain. From germline, CDR1 is MNHEY and CDR2 SMNVEV (reference sequence). This CDR3 spans 14 amino acids. V lost 2 bases and J lost 3, with 10 bases in between. CDR3: CASSLAPRYYGYTF. Here the CDR3 DNA reads TGTGCCAGCAGTTTAGCTCCCAGATACTATGGCTACACCTTC.

This chain uses TRBV6-5 with TRBJ2-7; D ambiguous. V was shortened by 10 bases and J by 6 bases, with 16 bases between the two germline ends. There are 12 residues in the CDR3. The V gene's germline CDR1 is MNHEY and CDR2 SVGAGI. The CDR3, as DNA: TGTGCCACCAAAAATCCCCGGTCCGAGCAGTACTTC. Its protein is CATKNPRSEQYF.

V and J are TRBV23-1 and TRBJ2-7; D gene uncertain. TRBV23-1 carries the ORF label, with uncertain function. V was cut by 7 bases and J by 2 bases, with 18 bases left in between. CDR3 length: 15 amino acids. The CDR3 bases are TGCGCCAGCACATGCGGAGAGAGTTCGGCCTACGAGCAGTACTTC. This gives the protein CASTCGESSAYEQYF.

The chain couples TRBV5-6 to TRBJ1-6; 11 positions match TRBD1. Trimming removed 3 bases from V and 10 bases from J; junction bases left unmatched: 9. This CDR3 is 16 amino acids long. Germline CDR1 is SGHDT and CDR2 is YYEEEE. The CDR3 nucleotides are TGTGCCAGCAGCTACCGGACAGGGGGCCTAGGATCACCCCTCCACTTT. Protein product: CASSYRTGGLGSPLHF.

About this clone: Other DNA sequences in the sample encode the same CDR3. The J gene is TRBJ1-5, the V gene TRBV5-6; D uncertain. The germline V gene has CDR1 SGHDT and CDR2 YYEEEE. Trimming stripped 3 bases from V and 4 bases from J, with 5 bases between. CDR3 length: 12 residues. The CDR3 nucleotides are TGTGCCAGCAGCTCCCTAAATCAGCCCCAGCATTTT. This gives the protein CASSSLNQPQHF.

Here the CDR3 DNA reads TGTGCCAGCAGTTGGGACAGCTTCAGGGCGCAGTATTTT. Its protein is CASSWDSFRAQYF. The V gene is TRBV27, the J gene TRBJ2-3, with 7 bases fitting TRBD1. The CDR3 extends over 13 amino acids. Trimming cost V 4 bases and J 10 bases; bases outside gene matches: 8. Germline CDR1 and CDR2: MNHEY and SMNVEV (reference sequence).

The chain recombines TRBV7-6 with TRBJ2-7; 7 bases agree with TRBD2. Germline lookup yields CDR1 SGHVS and CDR2 FNYEAQ. The CDR3 runs to 14 residues. The ends lost 5 bases at V and 2 bases at J; junction bases unmatched: 6. The CDR3 region has the DNA TGTGCCAGCAGCACAAGGGACTATCCCTACGAGCAGTACTTC. Its translation: CASSTRDYPYEQYF.

The J gene is TRBJ2-4, the V gene TRBV30; 12 bases fit TRBD2. Trimming cost V 3 bases and J 4 bases; bases outside gene matches: 4. The germline gives CDR1 GTSNPN, CDR2 SVGIG (reference sequence). This CDR3 comprises 15 residues. CDR3 loop: CAWSRGLAGKNIQYF. The CDR3 DNA sequence: TGTGCCTGGAGCCGGGGACTAGCGGGTAAAAACATTCAGTACTTC.

J is TRBJ2-1 and V is TRBV6-2 or TRBV6-3; 14 nucleotides align to TRBD2. The V segment lost 6 bases and the J segment 7 bases; nucleotides outside the gene matches: 14. Per the germline V gene, CDR1 is MNHEY and CDR2 is SVGEGT. The CDR3 spans 18 residues. CDR3 region: CASSTGTSGRGTLNEQFF. CDR3 nucleotides: TGTGCCAGCAGCACCGGGACTAGCGGGAGAGGGACGTTAAATGAGCAGTTCTTC.

This rearrangement joins TRBV6-1 to TRBJ1-2; maybe TRBD1 (6 bases). Trimming pared 2 bases from V and 1 base from J, leaving 11 bases between. Germline values: CDR1 MNHNS, CDR2 SASEGT. This CDR3 contains 15 residues. The CDR3 DNA is TGTGCCAGCAGTGAATCGGCAGGGGTTAACTATGGCTACACCTTC. Translated, it gives CASSESAGVNYGYTF.

This chain uses TRBV5-1 with TRBJ2-7; the match to TRBD1 covers 9 bases. This CDR3 is built from 15 residues. V trimming: 4 bases; J trimming: 9 bases; junction bases outside the gene matches: 14. The germline V gene has CDR1 SGHRS and CDR2 YFSETQ. CDR3 sequence reads: CASSPRGQGTALQYF. The CDR3 DNA reads as TGCGCCAGCAGCCCCAGGGGACAGGGTACGGCCCTGCAGTACTTC.

The DNA of the CDR3 is TGTGCCAGCAGGGGAGGACGTATCACCGGGGAGCTGTTTTTT. It is translated as CASRGGRITGELFF. The chain employs TRBV11-3 and TRBJ2-2; D may be TRBD2 (6 bases). Trimming pared 6 bases from V and 4 bases from J, leaving 12 bases between. CDR3 size: 14 residues. Germline CDR1 is SGHNT and CDR2 is YENEEA. Variable domain in full (rest from reference TRBV11-3 and TRBJ2-2): EAGVVQSPRYKIIEKKQPVAFWCNPISGHNTLYWYLQNLGQGPELLIRYENEEAVDDSQLPKDRFSAERLKGVDSTLKIQPAELGDSAVYLCASRGGRITGELFFGEGSRLTVL.

This chain links TRBV4-1 with TRBJ2-1, with a tentative D call TRBD2 (6 bases). Germline V gene sequence: CDR1 MGHRA, CDR2 YSYEKL. V lost 1 base, J lost 4 bases, and 20 bases lay in between. This CDR3 is built from 18 residues. Here the CDR3 reads CASSQGLLRRAPYNEQFF. The CDR3 region has the DNA TGCGCCAGCAGCCAAGGGCTCCTGAGGAGGGCTCCATACAATGAGCAGTTCTTC.

The rearrangement joins TRBV5-4 to TRBJ2-7; tentative D call: TRBD2 (7 bases). This CDR3 contains 15 residues. Trimming took 3 bases from V and 3 from J, leaving 16 bases between them. Germline V lookup: CDR1 SGHNT, CDR2 YYREEE (reference sequence). This CDR3 reads CASSWRGGPSYEQYF. For the CDR3, the DNA is TGTGCCAGCAGCTGGAGGGGGGGACCTAGCTACGAGCAGTACTTC.

This chain connects TRBV9 to TRBJ2-3; TRBD2 matches at 10 bases. The CDR3 extends over 16 amino acids. Germline loops: CDR1 SGDLS, CDR2 YYNGEE. V lost 2 bases, J lost 1 base, and 4 bases stayed unmatched. CDR3 DNA sequence: TGTGCCAGCAGCGTCTCCGGGACTAGCGGCACAGATACGCAGTATTTT. Protein product: CASSVSGTSGTDTQYF.